This is a list of T cell receptor beta chains from one sample in a study of identical twins. TCRdb fed the 5' RACE reads into MiXCR, producing one record per CDR3 protein. The repertoire has 570,000 or so distinct CDR3 sequences, 9.6% of them found once; the top ten carry roughly 3%. This sample was also put to use in a study of yellow fever vaccine responses in identical twins.

Sequenced input: PBMCs. The receptors shown here come from a woman younger than 35 in good health. The CDR3 runs from the conserved cysteine through the conserved F or W. The order of the fields is clone size, J gene, D gene, V gene, CDR3 protein, CDR3 DNA. The D gene is left open where the match is weak. Expanded clones are given a class, and other clones once, few, many or no size at all.

>few|TRBJ2-7|NA|TRBV5-1
CASSLDPGRWYF
TGCGCCAGCAGCTTAGACCCTGGGAGGTGGTACTTC
>few|TRBJ2-2|TRBD1|TRBV6-5
CASSSTGGIQEELFF
TGTGCCAGCAGTTCGACAGGGGGAATTCAAGAGGAGCTGTTTTTT
>NA|TRBJ2-1|NA|TRBV30
CAWSWGNEQFF
TGTGCCTGGAGTTGGGGGAATGAGCAGTTCTTC
>many|TRBJ2-7|NA|TRBV5-1
CASSPDGQRSYEQYF
TGCGCCAGCAGCCCAGATGGACAGAGATCCTACGAGCAGTACTTC
>few|TRBJ2-3|TRBD2|TRBV5-1
CASSLVTSGDTQYF
TGCGCCAGCAGCTTGGTAACTAGCGGAGATACGCAGTATTTT
>few|TRBJ1-2|NA|TRBV12-3/TRBV12-4
CASTGAGYSYGYTF
TGTGCCAGCACCGGCGCCGGATATAGCTATGGCTACACCTTC
>few|TRBJ1-5|NA|TRBV6-5
CASSSDGNQPQHF
TGTGCCAGCAGTTCCGACGGAAATCAGCCCCAGCATTTT
>many|TRBJ2-5|NA|TRBV7-3
CASSLTARPQETQYF
TGTGCCAGCAGCTTAACGGCCAGACCTCAAGAGACCCAGTACTTC
>NA|TRBJ2-7|NA|TRBV2
CASSDQRRVSYEQYF
TGTGCCAGCAGTGACCAGCGGCGGGTCTCCTACGAGCAGTACTTC
>few|TRBJ2-2|NA|TRBV6-4
CASKEENTGELFF
TGTGCCAGCAAGGAGGAAAACACCGGGGAGCTGTTTTTT
>NA|TRBJ1-2|TRBD1|TRBV10-1
CASSEHRDRGNYGYTF
TGCGCCAGCAGTGAGCACCGGGACAGGGGAAACTATGGCTACACCTTC
>NA|TRBJ2-7|TRBD2|TRBV4-1
CASSQDWGLAGNEQYF
TGCGCCAGCAGCCAAGATTGGGGACTAGCGGGAAACGAGCAGTACTTC
>few|TRBJ2-1|NA|TRBV6-1
CASSPPSGSYNEQFF
TGTGCCAGCAGCCCACCTTCGGGTTCCTACAATGAGCAGTTCTTC
>many|TRBJ2-1|NA|TRBV7-6
CASSSEPGAYNEQFF
TGTGCCAGCAGCTCAGAGCCGGGGGCCTACAATGAGCAGTTCTTC
>many|TRBJ2-1|TRBD2|TRBV7-9
CASSFSAGGPTYNEQFF
TGTGCCAGCAGCTTTAGTGCGGGAGGCCCTACCTACAATGAGCAGTTCTTC
>many|TRBJ2-7|NA|TRBV20-1
CSAKREDRVLNYEQYF
TGCAGTGCTAAGCGGGAAGACAGGGTACTGAACTACGAGCAGTACTTC
>NA|TRBJ2-3|NA|TRBV21-1
CASSWLGDQTDTQYF
TGTGCCAGCAGCTGGCTAGGGGATCAAACAGATACGCAGTATTTT
>NA|TRBJ2-1|TRBD2|TRBV12-3/TRBV12-4
CASSLAGGLSYEQFF
TGTGCCAGCAGTTTAGCGGGAGGGCTTTCCTATGAGCAGTTCTTC
>many|TRBJ2-1|TRBD2|TRBV2
CASSEIAGGTLFF
TGTGCCAGCAGTGAAATAGCGGGGGGCACACTGTTCTTC
>NA|TRBJ2-3|TRBD2|TRBV18
CASSPVPLGGRALTDTQYF
TGTGCCAGCTCACCCGTACCTCTGGGCGGGAGGGCCCTCACAGATACGCAGTATTTT
>NA|TRBJ2-3|NA|TRBV28
CASSLALIGRTDTQYF
TGTGCCAGCAGTTTAGCCCTTATTGGACGCACAGATACGCAGTATTTT
>many|TRBJ2-2|NA|TRBV20-1
CSADGRGGTGELFF
TGCAGTGCTGACGGAAGGGGGGGCACCGGGGAGCTGTTTTTT
>NA|TRBJ2-3|TRBD2|TRBV15
CATSRLSGGATDTQYF
TGTGCCACCAGCAGATTAAGCGGGGGGGCCACAGATACGCAGTATTTT
>NA|TRBJ2-1|NA|TRBV16
CASSLGLLVNYNEQFF
TGTGCCAGCAGCCTCGGACTTCTGGTTAACTACAATGAGCAGTTCTTC
>NA|TRBJ2-4|NA|TRBV5-1
CASSLGTDLAKNIQYF
TGCGCCAGCAGCTTGGGGACAGATCTAGCCAAAAACATTCAGTACTTC
>NA|TRBJ2-3|NA|TRBV15
CATSLTRGWEDTQYF
TGTGCCACCAGCTTAACAAGGGGTTGGGAAGATACGCAGTATTTT
>many|TRBJ1-4|NA|TRBV11-2
CASSKAGGTNEKLFF
TGTGCCAGCAGTAAAGCAGGTGGCACTAATGAAAAACTGTTTTTT
>NA|TRBJ2-7|NA|TRBV7-9
CASSGIVTSYEQYF
TGTGCCAGCTCGGGGATCGTCACTTCCTACGAGCAGTACTTC
>few|TRBJ1-2|NA|TRBV24-1
CATSRSDYGYTF
TGTGCCACCAGTCGGTCAGATTATGGCTACACCTTC